Below are 14 T cell receptor beta chains sequenced from a single sample in a study of OX40 agonist ivuxolimab in advanced cancers. Profiled with immunoSEQ multiplex PCR; TCRdb holds only in-frame clones, not every one. This sample has roughly 60,000 clones; 85% to 95% occur once, and the top ten carry roughly 0.45%. Sequencing used CD4+ or CD8+ T cells sorted from blood, obtained in a trial of the OX40 agonist ivuxolimab. The receptor source for this set is an adult with an advanced solid tumor such as melanoma, head and neck, liver or kidney cancer.

The chain links TRBV10-3 to TRBJ2-1, with 8 positions matching TRBD2. The ends lost 6 bases at V and 7 bases at J; junction bases unmatched: 26. This CDR3 contains 20 residues. CDR1 is ENHRY and CDR2 is SYGVKD in the germline V gene. The CDR3 protein is CAIRAPNTGGLLNRANEQFF. CDR3 DNA: TGTGCCATCAGGGCCCCCAATACGGGAGGGCTCTTAAACCGTGCAAATGAGCAGTTCTTC.

This clone was detected only once. The chain is built from TRBV11-3 and TRBJ1-1, with TRBD1 matching 9 bases. The CDR3 has 14 residues. Trimming at V came to 5 bases and at J to 6 bases, leaving 7 bases not matched to a gene. Germline V CDR1 and CDR2: SGHNT, YENEEA. This CDR3 reads CASSLRDRAAEAFF. For the CDR3, the DNA is TGTGCCAGCAGCCTCCGGGACAGGGCCGCTGAAGCTTTCTTT.

On this clone itself: A read error may produce the germline difference seen at one junction end. The V call is TRBV10-2, the J call TRBJ2-4, with D hard to call. This CDR3 is 13 amino acids long. The germline CDR1 and CDR2 sequences are WSHSY and SAAADI. Here the CDR3 reads CASTEAGTNIQYF. CDR3 DNA: TGCGCCAGCACTGAGGCAGGTACAAACATTCAGTACTTC.

V usage is TRBV10-1 and J usage is TRBJ2-7; D may be TRBD1 (6 bases). This CDR3 comprises 15 residues. From germline, CDR1 is WNHNN and CDR2 SYGVQD (reference sequence). Trimming left V 2 bases short and J 2 bases short, with 13 bases between. This chain's CDR3 is CASSEGGSHPYEQYF. CDR3 DNA sequence: TGCGCCAGCAGTGAGGGGGGCAGTCACCCCTACGAGCAGTACTTC.

Here the CDR3 reads CASSKASGRFYEQYF. As DNA, the CDR3 is TGTGCCAGCAGTAAAGCTAGCGGGAGATTCTACGAGCAGTACTTC. This rearrangement joins TRBV11-2 to TRBJ2-7; 10 nucleotides match TRBD2. With 6 bases clipped from V and 3 bases from J, the junction kept 8 bases outside the gene matches. Germline assignment: CDR1 SGHAT and CDR2 FQNNGV. This CDR3 is 15 amino acids long.

This clone was recorded only once. The chain has TRBV13 and TRBJ2-3; the match to TRBD2 covers 7 bases. With 4 bases clipped from V and 4 bases from J, the junction kept 8 bases outside the gene matches. This CDR3 has 15 amino acids. Germline V gene lookup returns CDR1 PRHDT and CDR2 FYEKMQ (reference sequence). The CDR3 sequence: CASSYLAGDPDTQYF. Here the CDR3 DNA reads TGTGCCAGCAGCTATTTGGCGGGAGACCCAGATACGCAGTATTTT. The whole variable domain, filled in from reference TRBV13 and TRBJ2-3, reads AAGVIQSPRHLIKEKRETATLKCYPIPRHDTVYWYQQGPGQDPQFLISFYEKMQSDKGSIPDRFSAQQFSDYHSELNMSSLELGDSALYFCASSYLAGDPDTQYFGPGTRLTVL.

The V and J genes are TRBV6-1 and TRBJ1-2, with D perhaps matching TRBD1 (6 bases). Germline CDR1 and CDR2: MNHNS and SASEGT. Trimming cost V 1 base and J 5 bases, with 14 bases left between them. The CDR3 consists of 15 residues. The CDR3 DNA reads TGTGCCAGCAGTGAAGGTTTCCGGGACACTTATGGCTACACCTTC. Protein: CASSEGFRDTYGYTF.

The chain couples TRBV7-2 to TRBJ2-6; the D is unclear. V lost 7 bases and J lost 0, with 7 bases in between. This CDR3 has 14 amino acids. Germline loops: CDR1 SGHTA, CDR2 FQGNSA. Here the CDR3 DNA reads TGTGCCAGCATGAAGTACTCTGGGGCCAACGTCCTGACTTTC. Its translation: CASMKYSGANVLTF.

The chain has TRBV27 and TRBJ2-7; no clear D gene. The CDR3 is made up of 12 amino acids. The V gene's germline CDR1 is MNHEY and CDR2 SMNVEV (reference sequence). Trimming took 5 bases from V and 7 from J, leaving 12 bases between them. Written as DNA, the CDR3 is TGTGCCAGCAGTAACGTCGCGGAAGAGCAGTACTTC. This translates into CASSNVAEEQYF.

The genes are TRBV11-2 and TRBJ1-4, with D unresolved. Germline V gene data show CDR1 as SGHAT and CDR2 as FQNNGV. CDR3 length equals 13 residues. V lost 5 bases, J lost 8 bases, and 12 bases lay in between. CDR3 loop: CASSPGEGEKLFF. The CDR3 bases are TGTGCCAGCAGCCCCGGGGAAGGGGAAAAACTGTTTTTT.

The sample holds one count of this clone. This chain joins TRBV5-1 and TRBJ2-3; 9 bases are a match to TRBD1. The CDR3 extends over 20 amino acids. Germline CDR1 SGHRS, CDR2 YFSETQ. V shed 2 bases and J 1 base; nucleotides not matched to a gene: 17. The CDR3 coding sequence is TGCGCCAGCAGCTTACAAGCCCCCGGGACAGGGTTTGTCGGCACAGATACGCAGTATTTT. Translation: CASSLQAPGTGFVGTDTQYF.

This clone was recorded a few times. CDR3 bases: TGTGCCAGCAGGTTTGGACAGGGGGCGGGTGGCTACACCTTC. It encodes CASRFGQGAGGYTF. The genes are TRBV25-1 and TRBJ1-2; 11 nucleotides agree with TRBD1. Unmatched junction bases numbered 7, after V lost 6 bases and J lost 7 bases. This CDR3 spans 14 amino acids. The germline gives CDR1 MGHDK, CDR2 SYGVNS.

The V call is TRBV7-9, the J call TRBJ1-1, with TRBD1 as a possible D gene (5 bases). V was pared by 5 bases and J by 7 bases, with 17 bases between. Looked up from germline, CDR1 is SEHNR and CDR2 is FQNEAQ (reference sequence). The CDR3 sequence is 14 residues long. Written as DNA, the CDR3 is TGTGCCAGCAGCCCCGGGACGGTGAGAATTGAAGCTTTCTTT. This codes for CASSPGTVRIEAFF. The variable domain in full, completed from reference TRBV7-9 and TRBJ1-1, reads DTGVSQNPRHKITKRGQNVTFRCDPISEHNRLYWYRQTLGQGPEFLTYFQNEAQLEKSRLLSDRFSAERPKGSFSTLEIQRTEQGDSAMYLCASSPGTVRIEAFFGQGTRLTVV.

The rearrangement joins TRBV20-1 to TRBJ2-7; D call uncertain. V was trimmed by 0 bases and J by 6 bases, leaving 6 bases between them. The CDR3 has 11 amino acids. Germline lookup yields CDR1 DFQATT and CDR2 SNEGSKA (reference sequence). The DNA for the CDR3 is TGCAGTGCTAGAGATAAGGCCGAGCAGTACTTC. Protein: CSARDKAEQYF.